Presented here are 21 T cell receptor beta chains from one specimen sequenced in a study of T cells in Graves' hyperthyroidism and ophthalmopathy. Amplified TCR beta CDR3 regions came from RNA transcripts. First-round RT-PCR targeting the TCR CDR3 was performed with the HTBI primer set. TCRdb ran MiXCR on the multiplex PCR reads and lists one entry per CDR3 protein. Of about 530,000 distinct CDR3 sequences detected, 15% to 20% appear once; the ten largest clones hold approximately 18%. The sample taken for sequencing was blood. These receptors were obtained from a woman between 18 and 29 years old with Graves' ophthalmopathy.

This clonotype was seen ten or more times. Here the CDR3 DNA reads TGTGCCAGCAGCCAGCTGGGGTCGGGCCTCTACGAGCAGTACTTC. Amino acids: CASSQLGSGLYEQYF. This rearrangement joins TRBV14 to TRBJ2-7; D not resolved. Germline V gives CDR1 SGHDN, CDR2 FVKESK. Trimming removed 3 bases from V and 3 bases from J, with 15 bases in between. There are 15 residues in the CDR3.

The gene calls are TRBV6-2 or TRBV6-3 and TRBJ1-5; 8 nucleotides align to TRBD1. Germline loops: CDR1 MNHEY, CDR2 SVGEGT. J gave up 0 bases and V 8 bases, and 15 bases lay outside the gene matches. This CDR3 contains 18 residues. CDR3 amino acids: CASLSYPRGLGSNQPQHF. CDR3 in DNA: TGTGCCAGCCTCAGTTATCCCAGGGGGCTGGGTAGCAATCAGCCCCAGCATTTT.

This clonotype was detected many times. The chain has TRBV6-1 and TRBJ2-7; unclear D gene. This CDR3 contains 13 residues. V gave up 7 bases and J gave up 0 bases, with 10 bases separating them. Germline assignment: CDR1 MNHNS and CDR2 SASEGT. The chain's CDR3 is CASTGRPSYEQYF. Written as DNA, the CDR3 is TGTGCCAGCACCGGGCGGCCCTCCTACGAGCAGTACTTC.

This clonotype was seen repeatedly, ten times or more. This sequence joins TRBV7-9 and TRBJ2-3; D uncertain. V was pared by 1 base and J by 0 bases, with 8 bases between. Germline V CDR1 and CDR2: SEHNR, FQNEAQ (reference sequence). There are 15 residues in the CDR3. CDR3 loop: CASSLVVSSTDTQYF. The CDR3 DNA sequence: TGTGCCAGCAGCTTAGTGGTCTCTAGCACAGATACGCAGTATTTT.

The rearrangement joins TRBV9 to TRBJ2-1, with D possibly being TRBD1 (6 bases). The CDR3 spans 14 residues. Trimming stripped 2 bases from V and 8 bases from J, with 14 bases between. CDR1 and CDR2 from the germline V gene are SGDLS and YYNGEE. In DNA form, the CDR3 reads TGTGCCAGCAGCGTTTCTTACAGGGAACATGAGCAGTTCTTC. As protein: CASSVSYREHEQFF.

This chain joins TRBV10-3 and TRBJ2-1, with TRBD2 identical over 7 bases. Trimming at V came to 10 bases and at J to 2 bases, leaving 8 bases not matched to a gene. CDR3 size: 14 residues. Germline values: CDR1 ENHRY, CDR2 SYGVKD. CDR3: CATLSGPPYNEQFF. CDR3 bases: TGTGCCACCCTTAGCGGGCCGCCCTACAATGAGCAGTTCTTC.

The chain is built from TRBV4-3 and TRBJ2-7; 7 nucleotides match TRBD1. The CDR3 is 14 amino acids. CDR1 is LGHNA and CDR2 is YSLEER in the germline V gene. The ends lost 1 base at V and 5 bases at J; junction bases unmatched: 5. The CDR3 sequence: CASSQAIDRDEQYF. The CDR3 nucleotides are TGCGCCAGCAGCCAAGCCATCGACAGGGACGAGCAGTACTTC.

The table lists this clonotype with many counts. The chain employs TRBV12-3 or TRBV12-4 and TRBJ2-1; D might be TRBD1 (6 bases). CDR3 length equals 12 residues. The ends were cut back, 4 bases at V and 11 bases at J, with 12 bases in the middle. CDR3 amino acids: CASSSRQAKQFF. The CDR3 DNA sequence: TGTGCCAGCAGTTCAAGACAGGCCAAGCAGTTCTTC.

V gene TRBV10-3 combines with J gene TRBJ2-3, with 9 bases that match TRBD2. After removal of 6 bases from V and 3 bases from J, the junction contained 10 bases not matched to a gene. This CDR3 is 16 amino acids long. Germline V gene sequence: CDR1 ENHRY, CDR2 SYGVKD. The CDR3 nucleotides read TGTGCCATCAGGGAGGTTAGCGGGAGAGGTACAGATACGCAGTATTTT. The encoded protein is CAIREVSGRGTDTQYF.

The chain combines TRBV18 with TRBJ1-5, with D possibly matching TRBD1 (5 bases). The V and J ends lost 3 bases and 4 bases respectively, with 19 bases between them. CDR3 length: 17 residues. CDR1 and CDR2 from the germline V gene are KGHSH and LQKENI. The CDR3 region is CASSPTGVDWLNQPQHF. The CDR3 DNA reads TGTGCCAGCTCACCGACGGGGGTGGATTGGCTGAATCAGCCCCAGCATTTT.

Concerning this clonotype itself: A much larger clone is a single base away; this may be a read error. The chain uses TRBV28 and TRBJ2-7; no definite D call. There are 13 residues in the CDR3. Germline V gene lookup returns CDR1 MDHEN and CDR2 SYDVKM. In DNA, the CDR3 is TGTGCCAGCAGTTCTCCAGCCCCCTACGAGCAGCACTTC. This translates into CASSSPAPYEQHF.

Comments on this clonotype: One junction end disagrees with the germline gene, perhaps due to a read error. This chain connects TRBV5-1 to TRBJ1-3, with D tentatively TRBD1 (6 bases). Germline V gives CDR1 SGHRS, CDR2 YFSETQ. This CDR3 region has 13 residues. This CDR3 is CASSLEGGSRQNF. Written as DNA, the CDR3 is TGCGCCAGCAGTCTGGAGGGGGGGAGCCGACAAAATTTT. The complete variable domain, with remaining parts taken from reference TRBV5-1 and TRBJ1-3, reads KAGVTQTPRYLIKTRGQQVTLSCSPISGHRSVSWYQQTPGQGLQFLFEYFSETQRNKGNFPGRFSGRQFSNSRSEMNVSTLELGDSALYLCASSLEGGSRQNFGEGSWLTVV.

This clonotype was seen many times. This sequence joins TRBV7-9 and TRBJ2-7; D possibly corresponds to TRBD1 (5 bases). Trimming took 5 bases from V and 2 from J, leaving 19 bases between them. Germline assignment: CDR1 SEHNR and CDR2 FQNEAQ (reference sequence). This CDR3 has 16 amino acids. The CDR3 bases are TGTGCCAGCAGCGCCCGACAGCCGCTGAACCCCTACGAGCAGTACTTC. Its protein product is CASSARQPLNPYEQYF.

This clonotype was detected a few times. The CDR3 sequence is CASWDLSGNTIYF. The CDR3 nucleotides read TGTGCCAGCTGGGACCTCTCTGGAAACACCATATATTTT. The rearrangement joins TRBV28 to TRBJ1-3, with a weak D call TRBD1 (5 bases). This CDR3 has 13 residues. The germline gives CDR1 MDHEN, CDR2 SYDVKM. V lost 8 bases and J 0 bases, leaving 8 bases between the germline ends.

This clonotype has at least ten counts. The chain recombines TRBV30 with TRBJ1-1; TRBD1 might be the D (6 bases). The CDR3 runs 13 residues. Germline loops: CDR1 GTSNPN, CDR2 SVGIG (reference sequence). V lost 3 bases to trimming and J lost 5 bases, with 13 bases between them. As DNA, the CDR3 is TGTGCCTGGAGGGGGGCAGGGAGGACTGAAGCTTTCTTT. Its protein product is CAWRGAGRTEAFF.

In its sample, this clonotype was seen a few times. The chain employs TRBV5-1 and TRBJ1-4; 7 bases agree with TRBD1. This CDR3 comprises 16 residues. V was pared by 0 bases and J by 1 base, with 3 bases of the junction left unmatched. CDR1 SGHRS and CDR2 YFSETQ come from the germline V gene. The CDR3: CASSLGTGGTNEKLFF. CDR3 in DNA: TGCGCCAGCAGCTTGGGGACAGGAGGAACTAATGAAAAACTGTTTTTT.

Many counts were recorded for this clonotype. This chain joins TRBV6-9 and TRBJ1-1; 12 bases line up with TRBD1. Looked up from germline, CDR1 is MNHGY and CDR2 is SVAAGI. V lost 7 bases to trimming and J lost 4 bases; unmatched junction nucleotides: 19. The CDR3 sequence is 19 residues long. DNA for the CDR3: TGTGCCAGCATCATTCCTGATTTCGGGGACAGGGGGCGAGGCACTGAAGCTTTCTTT. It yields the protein CASIIPDFGDRGRGTEAFF.

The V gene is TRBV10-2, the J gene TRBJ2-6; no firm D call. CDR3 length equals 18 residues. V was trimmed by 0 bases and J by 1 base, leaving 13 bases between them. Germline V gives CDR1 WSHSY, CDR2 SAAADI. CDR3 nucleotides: TGCGCCAGCAGTGAGTCTGTGGGCCGGATTTCTGGGGCCAACGTCCTGACTTTC. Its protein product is CASSESVGRISGANVLTF.

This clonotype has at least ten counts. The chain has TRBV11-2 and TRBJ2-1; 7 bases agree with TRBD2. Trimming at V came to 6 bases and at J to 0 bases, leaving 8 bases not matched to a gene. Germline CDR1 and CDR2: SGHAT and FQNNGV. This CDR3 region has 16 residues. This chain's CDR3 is CASRNGRHYSYNEQFF. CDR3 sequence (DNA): TGTGCCAGCAGAAACGGGAGGCACTACTCCTACAATGAGCAGTTCTTC.

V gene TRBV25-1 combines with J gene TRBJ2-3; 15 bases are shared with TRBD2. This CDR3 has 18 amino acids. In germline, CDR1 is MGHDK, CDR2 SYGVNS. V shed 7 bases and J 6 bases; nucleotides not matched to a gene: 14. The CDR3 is CASTNPRTSGGAYDTQYF. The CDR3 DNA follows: TGTGCCAGCACCAACCCAAGGACTAGCGGGGGGGCCTATGATACGCAGTATTTT.

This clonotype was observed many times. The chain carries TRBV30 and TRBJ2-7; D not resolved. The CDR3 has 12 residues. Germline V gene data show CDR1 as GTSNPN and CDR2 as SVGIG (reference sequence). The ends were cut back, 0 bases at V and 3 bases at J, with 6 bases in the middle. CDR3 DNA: TGTGCCTGGAGTGTCGATCACTACGAGCAGTACTTC. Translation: CAWSVDHYEQYF.